This T cell receptor (beta chain) was documented in a study of response to subunit inactivated influenza vaccine. V lost 4 bases to trimming and J lost 0 bases, with 9 bases between them. This CDR3 has 15 residues. Germline CDR1 is KGHDR and CDR2 is SFDVKD. This clonotype was picked up many times. MiXCR was run by TCRdb on the RT-PCR reads, yielding one entry per CDR3 protein. There are more than 450,000 distinct CDR3 sequences in the sample; about 11% occur only once, and approximately 10% lies in the top ten. These same records also appear under a second study, on T cells expressing NK-cell markers. As that study records: Libraries used 5'RACE template switching adding universal primer site and UMIs. The CD3+CD56-NKG2C+ fraction of a handful of donors was also led by these clonotypes.

The J gene is TRBJ2-1, the V gene TRBV24-1, with a weak D call TRBD1 (5 bases). The sequence came from a man aged 50-60 years who received an inactivated influenza vaccine. Specimen: PBMCs from blood, collected on the day of vaccination. The CDR3 DNA is TGTGCCACCAGTGAGCAGGGATTCTCCTACAATGAGCAGTTCTTC. It encodes CATSEQGFSYNEQFF.